These 6 T cell receptor beta chains came from one sample sequenced in a study of response to subunit inactivated influenza vaccine. TCRdb re-called the RT-PCR reads through MiXCR, storing one row per CDR3 protein. The sample consists of about 830,000 distinct CDR3 sequences, under 20% of them appearing once. The specimen comprised PBMCs from blood, sampled less than 6 days after vaccination. The source is a man in his forties or fifties who received an inactivated influenza vaccine.

The J gene is TRBJ2-1, the V gene TRBV4-3; D is perhaps TRBD2 (5 bases). CDR3 length: 15 residues. Germline V gene data show CDR1 as LGHNA and CDR2 as YSLEER. Trimming took 0 bases from V and 5 from J, leaving 11 bases between them. This CDR3 is CASSQDFPLDNEQFF. The CDR3 DNA reads TGCGCCAGCAGCCAAGATTTCCCACTAGACAATGAGCAGTTCTTC.

The chain has TRBV20-1 and TRBJ2-7; the D gene could be TRBD1 or TRBD2 (5 bases each). Trimming removed 3 bases from V and 6 bases from J, with 18 bases in between. This CDR3 spans 14 amino acids. Germline lookup yields CDR1 DFQATT and CDR2 SNEGSKA (reference sequence). The CDR3 loop reads CSASRDGDSSEQYF. Here the CDR3 DNA reads TGCAGTGCTAGCCGGGACGGGGATTCTTCCGAGCAGTACTTC.

This clonotype was observed a single time. The chain is built from TRBV3-1 and TRBJ2-5, with D tentatively TRBD2 (6 bases). The CDR3 has 14 residues. Germline CDR1 is LGHDT and CDR2 is YNNKEL (reference sequence). Trimming removed 3 bases from V and 4 bases from J, with 12 bases in between. CDR3 protein: CASSHPGLTETQYF. The CDR3 coding sequence is TGTGCCAGCAGCCACCCGGGACTGACAGAGACCCAGTACTTC.

Turning to this clonotype: This sequence may be a read error, since a much larger clone differs from it by one base. V usage is TRBV7-2 and J usage is TRBJ2-3; no firm D call. This CDR3 comprises 14 residues. V lost 3 bases to trimming and J lost 0 bases, with 7 bases between them. The V gene's germline CDR1 is SGHTA and CDR2 FQGNSA. The CDR3 DNA reads as TGTGCCAGCAGCTTCTTTGGCAGCACAGATACGCAGTATTTT. Encoded protein: CASSFFGSTDTQYF.

The chain links TRBV12-3 or TRBV12-4 to TRBJ2-1; D is possibly TRBD1 or TRBD2 (5 bases each). V was cut by 6 bases and J by 9 bases, with 18 bases left in between. The CDR3 covers 14 residues. CDR3 loop: CASRLGTLYGEQFF. The CDR3 DNA sequence: TGTGCCAGCAGACTCGGGACCCTTTATGGTGAGCAGTTCTTC.

This clonotype was counted a few times. This chain links TRBV4-1 with TRBJ2-7; D gene unclear. Germline loops: CDR1 MGHRA, CDR2 YSYEKL. The CDR3 sequence is 15 residues long. V lost 5 bases and J lost 4, with 18 bases in between. The CDR3 loop is CASSTQWPHSYEQYF. CDR3 sequence (DNA): TGCGCCAGCAGCACACAGTGGCCCCACTCTTACGAGCAGTACTTC.